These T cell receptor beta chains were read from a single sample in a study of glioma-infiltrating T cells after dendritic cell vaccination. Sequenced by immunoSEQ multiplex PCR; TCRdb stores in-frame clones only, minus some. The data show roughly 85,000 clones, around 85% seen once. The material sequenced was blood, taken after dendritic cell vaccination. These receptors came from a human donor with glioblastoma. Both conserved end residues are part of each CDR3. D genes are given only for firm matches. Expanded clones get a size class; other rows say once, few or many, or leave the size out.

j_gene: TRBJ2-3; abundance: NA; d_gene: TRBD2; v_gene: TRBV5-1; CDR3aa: CASSRGLAGYTDTQYF; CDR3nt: TGCGCCAGCAGCCGCGGACTAGCGGGATACACAGATACGCAGTATTTT
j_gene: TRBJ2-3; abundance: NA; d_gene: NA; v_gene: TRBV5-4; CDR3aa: CASSAGRYTDTQYF; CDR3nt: TGTGCCAGCAGCGCCGGGAGATACACAGATACGCAGTATTTT
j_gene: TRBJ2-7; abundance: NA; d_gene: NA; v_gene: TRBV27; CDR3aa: CASSLGGGYEQYF; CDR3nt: TGTGCCAGCAGCCTAGGGGGGGGTTACGAGCAGTACTTC
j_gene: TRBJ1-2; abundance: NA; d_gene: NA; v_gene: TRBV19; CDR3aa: CASSEVYSDGYTF; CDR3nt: TGTGCCAGTAGTGAAGTTTATAGCGATGGCTACACCTTC
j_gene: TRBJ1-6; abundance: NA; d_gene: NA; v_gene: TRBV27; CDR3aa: CASSLASLGRNSYNSPLHF; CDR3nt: TGTGCCAGCAGTTTGGCTTCATTGGGGAGAAATTCCTATAATTCACCCCTCCACTTT
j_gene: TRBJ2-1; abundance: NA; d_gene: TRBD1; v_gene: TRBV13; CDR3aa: CASSFTGVQGQFF; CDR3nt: TGTGCCAGCAGCTTTACAGGGGTCCAAGGGCAGTTCTTC
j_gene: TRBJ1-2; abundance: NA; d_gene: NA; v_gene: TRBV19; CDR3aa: CASKAGNYGYTF; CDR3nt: TGTGCCAGTAAGGCAGGGAACTATGGCTACACCTTC
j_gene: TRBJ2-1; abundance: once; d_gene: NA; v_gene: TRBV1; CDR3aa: CTSYGTGYYNEQFF; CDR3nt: TGCACCAGCTATGGGACAGGGTATTACAATGAGCAGTTCTTC
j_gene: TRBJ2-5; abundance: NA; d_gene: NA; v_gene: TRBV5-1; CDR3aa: CASSKGSPLETQYF; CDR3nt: TGCGCCAGCAGCAAGGGGTCCCCGCTAGAGACCCAGTACTTC
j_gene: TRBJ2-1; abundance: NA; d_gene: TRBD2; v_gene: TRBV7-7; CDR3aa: CASSLGTSRYNEQFF; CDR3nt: TGTGCCAGCAGCTTGGGGACTAGCAGATACAATGAGCAGTTCTTC
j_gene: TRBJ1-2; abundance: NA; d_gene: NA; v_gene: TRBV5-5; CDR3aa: CASSLEGGPSYGYTF; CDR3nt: TGTGCCAGCAGCTTGGAAGGAGGGCCTAGCTATGGCTACACCTTC
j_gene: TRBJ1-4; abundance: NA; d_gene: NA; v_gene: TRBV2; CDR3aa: CATSGQFGEKLFF; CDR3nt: TGTGCCACCTCAGGGCAATTTGGGGAAAAACTGTTTTTT
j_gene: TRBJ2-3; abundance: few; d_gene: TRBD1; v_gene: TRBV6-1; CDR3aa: CASSDRGSDTQYF; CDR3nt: TGTGCCAGCAGTGACAGGGGGTCAGATACGCAGTATTTT
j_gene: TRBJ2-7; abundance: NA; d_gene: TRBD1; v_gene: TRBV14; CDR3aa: CASSQPGQGATSSYEQYF; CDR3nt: TGTGCCAGCAGCCAGCCCGGACAGGGGGCGACGAGCTCCTACGAGCAGTACTTC
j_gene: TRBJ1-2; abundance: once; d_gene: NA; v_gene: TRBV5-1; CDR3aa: CASSLGQAYYGYTF; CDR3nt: TGCGCCAGCAGCTTGGGACAGGCCTACTATGGCTACACCTTC
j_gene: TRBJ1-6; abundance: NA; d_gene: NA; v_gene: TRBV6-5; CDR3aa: CATGGRFYNSPLHF; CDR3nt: TGTGCCACGGGGGGGCGATTCTATAATTCACCCCTCCACTTT
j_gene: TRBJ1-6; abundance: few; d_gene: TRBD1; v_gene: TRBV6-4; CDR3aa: CASSEGTGANSPLHF; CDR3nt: TGTGCCAGCAGTGAGGGGACAGGGGCGAATTCACCCCTCCACTTT
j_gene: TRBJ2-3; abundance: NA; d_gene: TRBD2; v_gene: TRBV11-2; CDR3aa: CASSSTSGRTDTQYF; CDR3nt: TGTGCCAGCAGCTCGACTAGCGGGAGAACAGATACGCAGTATTTT
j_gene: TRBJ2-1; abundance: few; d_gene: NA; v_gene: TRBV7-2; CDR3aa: CASSLLNEQFF; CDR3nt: TGTGCCAGCAGCTTATTAAATGAGCAGTTCTTC
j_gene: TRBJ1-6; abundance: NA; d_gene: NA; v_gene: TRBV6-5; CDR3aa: CASSRQLTNNSPLHF; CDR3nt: TGTGCCAGCAGTCGACAGTTAACAAATAATTCACCCCTCCACTTT
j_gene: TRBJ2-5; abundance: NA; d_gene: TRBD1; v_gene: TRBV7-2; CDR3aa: CASSRMGQAKETQYF; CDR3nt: TGTGCCAGCAGCCGTATGGGACAGGCGAAAGAGACCCAGTACTTC
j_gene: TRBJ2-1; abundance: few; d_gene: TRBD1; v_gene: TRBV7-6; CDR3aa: CASSRDRSPYNEQFF; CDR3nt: TGTGCCAGCAGCCGGGACAGGTCGCCCTACAATGAGCAGTTCTTC
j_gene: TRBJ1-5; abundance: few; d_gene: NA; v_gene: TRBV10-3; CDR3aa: CAISVQEGNQPQHF; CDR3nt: TGTGCCATCAGTGTGCAGGAGGGGAATCAGCCCCAGCATTTT
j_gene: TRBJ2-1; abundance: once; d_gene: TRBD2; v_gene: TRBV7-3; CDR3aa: CASSLNPPGAGLFF; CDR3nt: TGTGCCAGCAGCTTAAATCCCCCGGGAGCGGGACTCTTCTTC
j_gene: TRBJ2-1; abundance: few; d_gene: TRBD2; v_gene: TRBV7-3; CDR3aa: CASSPRLAGGNNEQFF; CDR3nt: TGTGCCAGCAGCCCCAGACTAGCGGGGGGGAACAATGAGCAGTTCTTC
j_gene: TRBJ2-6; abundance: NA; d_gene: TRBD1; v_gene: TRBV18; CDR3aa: CASSPDRFPGANVLTF; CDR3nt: TGTGCCAGCTCACCGGACAGGTTTCCTGGGGCCAACGTCCTGACTTTC
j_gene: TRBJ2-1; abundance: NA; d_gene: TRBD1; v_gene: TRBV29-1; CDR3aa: CSVEGQGATYNEQFF; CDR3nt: TGCAGCGTTGAAGGACAGGGGGCCACCTACAATGAGCAGTTCTTC
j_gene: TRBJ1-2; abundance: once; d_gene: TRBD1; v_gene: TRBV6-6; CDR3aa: CASSYGTGAYGYTF; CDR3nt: TGTGCCAGCAGTTACGGGACAGGTGCCTATGGCTACACCTTC
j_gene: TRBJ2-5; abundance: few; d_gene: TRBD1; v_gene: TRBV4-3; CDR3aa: CASSPSGDSQETQYF; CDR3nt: TGCGCCAGCAGCCCCTCTGGGGACAGCCAAGAGACCCAGTACTTC
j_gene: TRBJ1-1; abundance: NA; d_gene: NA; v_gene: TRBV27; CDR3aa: CASSFHRAGGRDTEAFF; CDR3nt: TGTGCCAGCAGTTTCCACAGGGCTGGTGGTCGGGACACTGAAGCTTTCTTT
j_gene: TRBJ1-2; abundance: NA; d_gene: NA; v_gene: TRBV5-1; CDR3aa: CASSLEGDLTNGYTF; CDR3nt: TGCGCCAGCAGCTTGGAGGGGGACCTCACTAATGGCTACACCTTC
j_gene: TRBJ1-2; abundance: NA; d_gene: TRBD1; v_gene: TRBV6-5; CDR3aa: CASSLTGGSHGYTF; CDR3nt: TGTGCCAGCAGCCTGACAGGGGGCAGCCATGGCTACACCTTC
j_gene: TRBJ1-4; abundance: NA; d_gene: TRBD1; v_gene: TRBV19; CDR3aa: CASTEDRSATNEKLFF; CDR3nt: TGTGCCAGTACCGAGGACAGGTCTGCAACTAATGAAAAACTGTTTTTT
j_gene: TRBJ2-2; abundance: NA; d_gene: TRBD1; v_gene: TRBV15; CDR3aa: CATVRTGGANTGELFF; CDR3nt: TGTGCCACCGTCAGGACAGGGGGCGCGAATACCGGGGAGCTGTTTTTT
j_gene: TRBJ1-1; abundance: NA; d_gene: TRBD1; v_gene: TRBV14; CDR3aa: CASSQGTGITEAFF; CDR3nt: TGTGCCAGCAGCCAAGGGACAGGGATCACTGAAGCTTTCTTT
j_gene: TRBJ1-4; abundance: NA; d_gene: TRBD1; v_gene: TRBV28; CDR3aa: CASSPQGEANEKLFF; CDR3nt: TGTGCCAGCAGTCCACAGGGGGAGGCTAATGAAAAACTGTTTTTT
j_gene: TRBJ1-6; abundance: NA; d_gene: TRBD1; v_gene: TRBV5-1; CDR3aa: CASSLGTGSYNSPLHF; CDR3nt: TGCGCCAGCAGCTTAGGGACAGGGAGTTATAATTCACCCCTCCACTTT
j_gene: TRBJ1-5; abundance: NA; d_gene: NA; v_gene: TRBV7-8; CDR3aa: CASSQDSHDQPQHF; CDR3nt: TGTGCCAGCAGCCAGGACAGCCATGATCAGCCCCAGCATTTT
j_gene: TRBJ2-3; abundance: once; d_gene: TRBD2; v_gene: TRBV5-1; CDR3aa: CASSLVEGGLAKDTQYF; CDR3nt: TGCGCCAGCAGCTTGGTAGAGGGAGGACTAGCCAAAGATACGCAGTATTTT
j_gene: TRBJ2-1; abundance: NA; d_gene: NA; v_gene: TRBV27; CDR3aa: CASSLSSLTYYNEQFF; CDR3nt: TGTGCCAGCAGTTTATCCTCGCTTACCTATTACAATGAGCAGTTCTTC
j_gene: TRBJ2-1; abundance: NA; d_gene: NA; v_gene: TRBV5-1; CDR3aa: CASSFEVGAGIYNEQFF; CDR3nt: TGCGCCAGCAGCTTCGAGGTCGGGGCGGGGATCTACAATGAGCAGTTCTTC
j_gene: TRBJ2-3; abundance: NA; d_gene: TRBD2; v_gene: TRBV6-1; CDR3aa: CASSRGGDTQYF; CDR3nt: TGTGCCAGCAGTCGGGGGGGTGATACGCAGTATTTT
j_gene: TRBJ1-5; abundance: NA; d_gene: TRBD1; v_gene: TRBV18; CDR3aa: CASSPPVTGGFNQPQHF; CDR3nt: TGTGCCAGCTCACCACCGGTGACAGGGGGTTTCAATCAGCCCCAGCATTTT
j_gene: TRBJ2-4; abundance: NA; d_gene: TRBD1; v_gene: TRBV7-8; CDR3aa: CASSQPRQGALAKNIQYF; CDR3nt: TGTGCCAGCAGCCAACCCAGACAGGGGGCTTTAGCCAAAAACATTCAGTACTTC
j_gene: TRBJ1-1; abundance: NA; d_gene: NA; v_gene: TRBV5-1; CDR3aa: CASSHSQNTEAFF; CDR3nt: TGCGCCAGCAGCCATTCACAGAACACTGAAGCTTTCTTT
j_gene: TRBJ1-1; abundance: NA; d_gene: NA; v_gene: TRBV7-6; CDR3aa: CASSLVGTQNTEAFF; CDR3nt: TGTGCCAGCAGCTTAGTAGGGACACAGAACACTGAAGCTTTCTTT
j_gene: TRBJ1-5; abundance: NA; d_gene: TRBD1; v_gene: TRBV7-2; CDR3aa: CASSLGQISNQPQHF; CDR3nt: TGTGCCAGCAGCTTGGGACAGATTAGCAATCAGCCCCAGCATTTT
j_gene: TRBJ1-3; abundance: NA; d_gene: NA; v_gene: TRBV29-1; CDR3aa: CSVELGGQIIYF; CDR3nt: TGCAGCGTTGAATTGGGTGGACAGATCATATATTTT
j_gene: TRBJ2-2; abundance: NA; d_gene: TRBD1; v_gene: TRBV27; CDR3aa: CASSPNPPTGTGELFF; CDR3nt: TGTGCCAGCAGTCCGAACCCTCCGACAGGGACCGGGGAGCTGTTTTTT
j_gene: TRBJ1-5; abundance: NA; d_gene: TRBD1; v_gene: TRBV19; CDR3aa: CASSSPPGTGANQPQHF; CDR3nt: TGTGCCAGTAGTAGCCCCCCCGGGACAGGGGCCAATCAGCCCCAGCATTTT